This entry concerns a single T cell receptor beta chain. There are many counts of this clonotype. Its binding antigen is unknown. No base quality values were provided; no much bigger clone lies one nucleotide off. This sample is part of a study of kidney transplant recipient with SARS-CoV-2 infection (dated by TCRdb to 2020 to 2023). The intended sense of this specimen's time point label: pre-pandemic baseline sample and day 111 after first positive SARS-CoV-2 test. Sequenced using an Illumina MiSeq. Profiling of the peripheral T cell repertoire was carried out for human TCRbeta genes. As for the original processing: Beta-binomial modelling was applied to test for differential clonotype abundance so that variability over time was accounted for. Expanded clonotypes were screened against the ImmuneCODE reference database of SARS-CoV-2-associated TCRs and mapped to viral genome regions. Further repertoire analyses covered TRBV gene usage, CDR3 length, CDR3 amino acid overlap between time points, clonotype abundance distributions and Jaccard similarity. In TCRdb, the public reads were trimmed at Q25 with fastp and aligned with MiXCR, with productive beta chains retained. CDR3 protein duplicates are merged, each entry listing the most common genes and DNA. These V and J calls derive from TCRdb rather than the authors' analysis. Here the sample has 200,000 to 250,000 distinct CDR3 sequences; around 30% occur a single time. The top ten clonotypes cover nearly 7.5% of the sample.

The CDR3 holds 15 amino acids from the cysteine to the phenylalanine. Only the CDR3 DNA is retained, 45 bases long and in frame from the first base. The CDR1 and CDR2 encoded by the germline V gene are SGHVS and FQNEAQ. V is clipped by 7 bases and J by 0 bases, and the sequence between their germline boundaries is 13 bases long. The TCR sequence derives from a male patient in his 30s who had COVID-19 and was a kidney transplant recipient. Following a transplant, some T cells may be graft donor cells, not patient cells. The sequence links TRBV7-8 to TRBJ2-1, with TRBD2 as a weak D call on 6 bases. This sample comprised a blood sample, obtained at baseline and between days 110 and 120 from a kidney transplant recipient. CDR3 region: CASNRAGSSYNEQFF. In nucleotides, the sequence is TGTGCCAGCAACCGAGCGGGTAGCTCCTACAATGAGCAGTTCTTC.